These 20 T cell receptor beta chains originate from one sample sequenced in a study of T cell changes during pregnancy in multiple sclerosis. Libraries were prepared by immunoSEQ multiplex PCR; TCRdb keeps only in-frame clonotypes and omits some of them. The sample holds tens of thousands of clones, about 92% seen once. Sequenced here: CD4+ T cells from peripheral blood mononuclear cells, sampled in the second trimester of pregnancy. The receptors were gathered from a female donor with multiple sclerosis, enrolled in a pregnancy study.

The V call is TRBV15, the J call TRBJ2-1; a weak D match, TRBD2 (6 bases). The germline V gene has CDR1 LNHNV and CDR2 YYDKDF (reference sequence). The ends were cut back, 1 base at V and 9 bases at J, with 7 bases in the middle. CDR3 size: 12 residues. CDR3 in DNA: TGTGCCACCAGCAGAGTGGAGGGTGAGCAGTTCTTC. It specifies CATSRVEGEQFF. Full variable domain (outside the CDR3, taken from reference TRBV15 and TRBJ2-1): DAMVIQNPRYQVTQFGKPVTLSCSQTLNHNVMYWYQQKSSQAPKLLFHYYDKDFNNEADTPDNFQSRRPNTSFCFLDIRSPGLGDTAMYLCATSRVEGEQFFGPGTRLTVL.

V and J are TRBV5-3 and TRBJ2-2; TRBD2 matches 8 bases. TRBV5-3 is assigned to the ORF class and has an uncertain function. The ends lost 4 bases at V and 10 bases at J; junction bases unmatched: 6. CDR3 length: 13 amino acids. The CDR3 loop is CARSRTAGEELFF. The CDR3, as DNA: TGTGCCAGAAGCCGTACAGCGGGAGAGGAGCTGTTTTTT.

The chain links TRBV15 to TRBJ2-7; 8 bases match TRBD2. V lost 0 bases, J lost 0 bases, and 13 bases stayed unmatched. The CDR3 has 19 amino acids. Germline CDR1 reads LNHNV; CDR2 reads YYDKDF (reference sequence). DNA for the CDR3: TGTGCCACCAGCAGAGATCGCGTTAGCGGGGCCCCGAGCTCCTACGAGCAGTACTTC. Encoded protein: CATSRDRVSGAPSSYEQYF.

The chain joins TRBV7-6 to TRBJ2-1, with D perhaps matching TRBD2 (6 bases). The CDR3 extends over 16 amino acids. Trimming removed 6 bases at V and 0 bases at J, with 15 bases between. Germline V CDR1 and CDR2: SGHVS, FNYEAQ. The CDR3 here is CASSLPGLDSYNEQFF. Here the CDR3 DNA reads TGTGCCAGCAGTTTACCGGGACTTGACTCCTACAATGAGCAGTTCTTC.

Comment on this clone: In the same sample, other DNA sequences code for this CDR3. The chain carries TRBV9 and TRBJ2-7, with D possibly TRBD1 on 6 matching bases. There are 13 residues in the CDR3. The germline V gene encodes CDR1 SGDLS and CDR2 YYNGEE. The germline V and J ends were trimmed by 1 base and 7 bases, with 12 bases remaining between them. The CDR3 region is CASSVTTGGEQYF. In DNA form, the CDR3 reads TGTGCCAGCAGCGTAACGACAGGCGGGGAGCAGTACTTC.

DNA for the CDR3: TGTGCCTGGAGTGTACAAGGGGGCCGGAACACTGAAGCTTTCTTT. It encodes CAWSVQGGRNTEAFF. The chain employs TRBV30 and TRBJ1-1; TRBD1 matches at 7 bases. The CDR3 length is 15 residues. The germline V gene has CDR1 GTSNPN and CDR2 SVGIG (reference sequence). The V gene end was trimmed by 0 bases and the J gene end by 1 base; junction bases not matched to a gene: 5.

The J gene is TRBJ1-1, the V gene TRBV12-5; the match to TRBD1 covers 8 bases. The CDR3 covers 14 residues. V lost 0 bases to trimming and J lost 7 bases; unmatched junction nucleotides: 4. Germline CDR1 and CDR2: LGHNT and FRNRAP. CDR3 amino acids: CASGLVATGGEAFF. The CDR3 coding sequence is TGTGCTAGTGGTTTGGTAGCAACAGGGGGTGAAGCTTTCTTT.

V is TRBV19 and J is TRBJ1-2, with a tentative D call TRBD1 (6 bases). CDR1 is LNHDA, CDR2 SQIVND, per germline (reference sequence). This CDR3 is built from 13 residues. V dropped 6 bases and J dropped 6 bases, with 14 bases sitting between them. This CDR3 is CASRSPGGNGYTF. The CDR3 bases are TGTGCCAGTAGATCCCCGGGGGGCAATGGCTACACCTTC.

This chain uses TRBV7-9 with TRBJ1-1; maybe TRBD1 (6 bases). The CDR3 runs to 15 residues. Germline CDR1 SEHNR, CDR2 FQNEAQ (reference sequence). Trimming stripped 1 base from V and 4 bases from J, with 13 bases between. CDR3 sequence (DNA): TGTGCCAGCAGCTTAGAGGGGGGGCCTGGCACTGAAGCTTTCTTT. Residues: CASSLEGGPGTEAFF.

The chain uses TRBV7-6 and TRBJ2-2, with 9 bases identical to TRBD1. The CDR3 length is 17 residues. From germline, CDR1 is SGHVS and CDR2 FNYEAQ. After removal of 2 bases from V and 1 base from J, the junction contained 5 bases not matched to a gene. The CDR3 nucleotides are TGTGCCAGCAGCTTAAAACAGGGGGCTTGGAACACCGGGGAGCTGTTTTTT. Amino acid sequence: CASSLKQGAWNTGELFF.

The CDR3: CASSFRWSGTDTQYF. The CDR3 DNA follows: TGTGCCAGCAGCTTTAGATGGTCCGGCACAGATACGCAGTATTTT. V gene TRBV5-5 combines with J gene TRBJ2-3; no definite D call. Germline V CDR1 and CDR2: SGHKS, YYEKEE (reference sequence). The V end lost 2 bases, the J end lost 1 base, and 11 bases lay between the germline ends. This CDR3 is built from 15 residues.

CDR3 bases: TGTGCCAGCAGCCCGGACAGGGAGAACACCGGGGAGCTGTTTTTT. This translates into CASSPDRENTGELFF. The V call is TRBV27, the J call TRBJ2-2, with 8 nucleotides matching TRBD1. CDR1 is MNHEY and CDR2 is SMNVEV in the germline V gene (reference sequence). V shed 6 bases, J shed 1 base, and the junction held 4 bases outside the gene matches. This CDR3 comprises 15 residues.

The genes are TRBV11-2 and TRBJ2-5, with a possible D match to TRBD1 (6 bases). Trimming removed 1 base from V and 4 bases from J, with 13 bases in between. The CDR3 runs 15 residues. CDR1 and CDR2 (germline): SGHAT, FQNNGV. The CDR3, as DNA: TGTGCCAGCAGCTTAGTCGCTGGGGGCGCAGAGACCCAGTACTTC. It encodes CASSLVAGGAETQYF. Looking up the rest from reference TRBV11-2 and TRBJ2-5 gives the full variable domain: EAGVAQSPRYKIIEKRQSVAFWCNPISGHATLYWYQQILGQGPKLLIQFQNNGVVDDSQLPKDRFSAERLKGVDSTLKIQPAKLEDSAVYLCASSLVAGGAETQYFGPGTRLLVL.

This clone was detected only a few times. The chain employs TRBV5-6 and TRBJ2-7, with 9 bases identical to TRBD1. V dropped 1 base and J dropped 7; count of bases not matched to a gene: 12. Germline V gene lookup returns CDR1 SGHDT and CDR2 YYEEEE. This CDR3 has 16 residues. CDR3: CASSLMAGTGSGEQYF. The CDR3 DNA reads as TGTGCCAGCAGCTTGATGGCCGGGACAGGGTCGGGGGAGCAGTACTTC.

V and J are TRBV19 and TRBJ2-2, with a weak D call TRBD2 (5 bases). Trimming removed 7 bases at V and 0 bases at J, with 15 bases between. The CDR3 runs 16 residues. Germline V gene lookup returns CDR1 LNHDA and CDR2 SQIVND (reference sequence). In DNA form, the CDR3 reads TGTGCCAGTATGGCGAGGGCGGGCGCGAACACCGGGGAGCTGTTTTTT. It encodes CASMARAGANTGELFF. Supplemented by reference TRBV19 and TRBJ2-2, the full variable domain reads DGGITQSPKYLFRKEGQNVTLSCEQNLNHDAMYWYRQDPGQGLRLIYYSQIVNDFQKGDIAEGYSVSREKKESFPLTVTSAQKNPTAFYLCASMARAGANTGELFFGEGSRLTVL.

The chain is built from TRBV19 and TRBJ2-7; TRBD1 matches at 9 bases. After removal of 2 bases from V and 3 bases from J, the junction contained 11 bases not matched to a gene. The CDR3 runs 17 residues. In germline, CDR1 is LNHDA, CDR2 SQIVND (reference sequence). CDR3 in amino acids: CASSIRGQGRRDYEQYF. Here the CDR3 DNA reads TGTGCCAGTAGTATAAGGGGACAGGGAAGGAGAGACTACGAGCAGTACTTC.

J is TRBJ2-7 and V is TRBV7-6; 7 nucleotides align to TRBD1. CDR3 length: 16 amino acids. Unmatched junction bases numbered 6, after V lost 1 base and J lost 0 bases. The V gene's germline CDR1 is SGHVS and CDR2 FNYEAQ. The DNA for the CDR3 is TGTGCCAGCAGCTTAGGGACAGGCTCCCCCTCCTACGAGCAGTACTTC. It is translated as CASSLGTGSPSYEQYF.

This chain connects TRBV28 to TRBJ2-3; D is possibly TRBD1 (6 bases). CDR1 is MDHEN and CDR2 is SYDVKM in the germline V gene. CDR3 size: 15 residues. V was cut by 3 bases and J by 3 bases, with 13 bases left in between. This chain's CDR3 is CASSFLARGTDTQYF. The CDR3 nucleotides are TGTGCCAGCAGTTTCTTAGCGAGGGGGACAGATACGCAGTATTTT.

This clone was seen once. CDR3 bases: TGTGCCAGCAGCTTTGACAGTTCCCAGCCCCAGCATTTT. Its protein is CASSFDSSQPQHF. J is TRBJ1-5 and V is TRBV27, with D maybe TRBD1 (5 bases). The CDR3 runs 13 residues. Germline CDR1 MNHEY, CDR2 SMNVEV (reference sequence). V was shortened by 6 bases and J by 7 bases, with 13 bases between the two germline ends.

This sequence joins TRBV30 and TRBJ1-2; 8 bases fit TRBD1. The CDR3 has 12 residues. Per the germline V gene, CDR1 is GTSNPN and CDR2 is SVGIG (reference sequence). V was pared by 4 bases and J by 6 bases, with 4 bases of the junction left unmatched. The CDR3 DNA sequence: TGTGCCTGGACCCCAGGGGGCAATGGCTACACCTTC. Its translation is CAWTPGGNGYTF.